This T cell receptor beta chain comes out of a study of blood T cell repertoires in COVID-19. Across the whole study: Material from acute and convalescent COVID-19 was sourced from the United States, Italy and Spain. The cDNA or gDNA used as material had been derived from T cells, B-cell-depleted T cells, or PBMCs.

Authors' processing steps: Scientists estimated how many nucleated cells there were by amplifying reference gene primers. The assay was immunoSEQ multiplex PCR, and TCRdb's table has in-frame clones only and misses some. The DNA was the basis for D and trimming; V, J and clone size are from that table. The repertoire holds approximately 230,000 clones, 88% seen once, with around 6.6% in the top ten. Germline lookup yields CDR1 LGHDT and CDR2 YNNKEL (reference sequence). CDR3 length equals 15 residues. V was clipped by 4 bases and J by 5 bases; unmatched bases: 5. During active infection, Seattle patients enrolled and were then monitored through disease.

This TCR was sampled from a woman aged 25-40 years with COVID-19, enrolled during active disease. The chain combines TRBV3-1 (or the pseudogene TRBV3-2) with TRBJ2-1; 10 bases line up with TRBD1. Sample: peripheral blood. The CDR3 DNA reads as TGTGCCAGCAGCCCCGGACAGGGGGGGAACAATGAGCAGTTCTTC. Translation gives CASSPGQGGNNEQFF.